This entry concerns a single TCR beta chain. Sequencing used immunoSEQ multiplex PCR; TCRdb keeps in-frame clones, though not all of them. The profile shows more than 2,000,000 clones, roughly 92% of them singletons. V lost 4 bases to trimming and J lost 7 bases, with 17 bases between them. In germline, CDR1 is SGHVS, CDR2 FQNEAQ. The CDR3 length is 16 residues. This sample is drawn from a study of shared clonotypes between healthy human individuals. The V and J genes are TRBV7-8 and TRBJ1-6; D unresolved. Sequencing input: naive CD4+ T cells sorted from blood. Described subset: CD45RA+ positively selected. The clonotype was recovered from a man between 18 and 35 years old in good health. In nucleotides, the CDR3 is TGTGCCAGCAGCTCCGATGGACGGATCGGCAATTCACCCCTCCACTTT. It encodes CASSSDGRIGNSPLHF.